This T cell receptor (beta chain) was profiled in a study of vaccination and CD4 T cells after COVID-19. About the research overall: Subjects got two shots of BNT162b2 or mRNA-1273 vaccine. A median of around 110 days (range 35 to 161) separated diagnosis from post-COVID sampling. Study-level findings and limits: Convalescent patients' median share of reactive clones seen only post-vaccination was 70% to 90%. Within convalescent individuals, 304 out of 307 vaccine-specific clones proved to be spike mono-reactive.

The table lists this clonotype with a few counts. Its specificity is unknown. The germline gives CDR1 MNHNS, CDR2 SASEGT. The CDR3 is 12 amino acids. V dropped 6 bases and J dropped 7; count of bases not matched to a gene: 5. A single record per CDR3 protein comes from TCRdb applying MiXCR to the PCR reads. The sample has 20,000 to 25,000 distinct CDR3 sequences, 50% to 60% seen once. The origin of this receptor is a human donor who had recovered from COVID-19. This chain uses TRBV6-1 with TRBJ2-5; 7 bases map to TRBD1. Sequencing used CD4+ T cells from blood, obtained before SARS-CoV-2 vaccination. The CDR3 region has the DNA TGTGCCAGCAGCACCTACAGGGGGACCCAGTACTTC. It is translated as CASSTYRGTQYF.